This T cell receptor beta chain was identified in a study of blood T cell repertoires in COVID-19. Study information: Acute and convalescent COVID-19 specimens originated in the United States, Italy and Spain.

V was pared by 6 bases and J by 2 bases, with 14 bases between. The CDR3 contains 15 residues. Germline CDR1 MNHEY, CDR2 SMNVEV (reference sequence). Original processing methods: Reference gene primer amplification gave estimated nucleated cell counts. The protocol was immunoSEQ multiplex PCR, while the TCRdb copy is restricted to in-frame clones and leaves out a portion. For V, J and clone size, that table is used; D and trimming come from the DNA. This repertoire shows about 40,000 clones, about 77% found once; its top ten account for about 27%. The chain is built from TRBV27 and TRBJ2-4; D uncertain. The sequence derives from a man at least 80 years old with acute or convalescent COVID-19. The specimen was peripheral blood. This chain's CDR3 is CASSPTFWTKNIQYF. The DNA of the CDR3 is TGTGCCAGCAGCCCGACATTCTGGACCAAAAACATTCAGTACTTC.